One and the same sample provided the 23 T cell receptor beta chains below, sequenced in a study of shared clonotypes between healthy human individuals. Sequencing was performed with immunoSEQ multiplex PCR; in TCRdb, only in-frame clones are kept and a portion is missing. In the table there are about 490,000 clones, 78% of which are singletons. The source material was PBMCs. The receptor source for this set is a middle-aged woman in good health. Some clones in this sample may be carry-over from other donors' samples.

The rearrangement uses TRBV29-1 and TRBJ2-5; a weak D match, TRBD1 (6 bases). The assigned J gene may be wrong: the sequence end matches TRBJ2-7 better. The germline gives CDR1 SQVTM, CDR2 ANQGSEA. The CDR3 loop spans 14 amino acids. CDR3 in DNA: TGCAGCGTTCTCAAGGATCAGGGGAGCTACGAGCAGTACTTC. Protein sequence: CSVLKDQGSYEQYF.

The count of this clone is one. This chain uses TRBV7-9 with TRBJ2-7; a weak D match, TRBD1 (5 bases). The CDR3 extends over 12 amino acids. V lost 6 bases and J 3 bases, leaving 9 bases between the germline ends. CDR1 and CDR2 from the germline V gene are SEHNR and FQNEAQ (reference sequence). The CDR3 DNA reads as TGTGCCAGCAGGGGAAGGGGCTACGAGCAGTACTTC. Protein sequence: CASRGRGYEQYF.

The V gene is TRBV18, the J gene TRBJ2-7; D is unclear. The V gene lost 1 base and the J gene lost 6 bases, with 13 bases spanning the gap. This CDR3 has 14 residues. Germline lookup yields CDR1 KGHSH and CDR2 LQKENI. The CDR3 coding sequence is TGTGCCAGCTCACCACGCACAGAGCCCATCGAGCAGTACTTC. Translating it yields CASSPRTEPIEQYF. The full variable domain, in which reference TRBV18 and TRBJ2-7 provide the parts outside the CDR3, is NAGVMQNPRHLVRRRGQEARLRCSPMKGHSHVYWYRQLPEEGLKFMVYLQKENIIDESGMPKERFSAEFPKEGPSILRIQQVVRGDSAAYFCASSPRTEPIEQYFGPGTRLTVT.

The rearrangement links TRBV7-9 to TRBJ2-7; 11 nucleotides line up with TRBD2. The CDR3 extends over 14 amino acids. V gave up 6 bases and J gave up 4 bases; unmatched junction bases: 5. CDR1 SEHNR and CDR2 FQNEAQ come from the germline V gene (reference sequence). The CDR3: CASSTGTSGYEQYF. The CDR3 DNA sequence: TGTGCCAGCAGTACCGGGACTAGCGGTTACGAGCAGTACTTC.

The rearrangement joins TRBV13 to TRBJ1-1; 8 bases line up with TRBD1. The trim removed 0 bases at V and 3 bases at J, leaving 12 bases unmatched. CDR3 size: 18 residues. The germline V gene has CDR1 PRHDT and CDR2 FYEKMQ (reference sequence). The CDR3 is CASSLGAGGESWDTEAFF. The CDR3 coding sequence is TGTGCCAGCAGCTTAGGCGCAGGGGGCGAGAGTTGGGACACTGAAGCTTTCTTT.

The J gene is TRBJ2-5, the V gene TRBV5-1; D call uncertain. V lost 2 bases, J lost 1 base, and 9 bases lay in between. The CDR3 runs 14 residues. Germline V CDR1 and CDR2: SGHRS, YFSETQ. This CDR3 is CASSFRQIQETQYF. CDR3 in DNA: TGCGCCAGCAGCTTCAGACAAATCCAAGAGACCCAGTACTTC. Full variable domain (outside the CDR3, taken from reference TRBV5-1 and TRBJ2-5): KAGVTQTPRYLIKTRGQQVTLSCSPISGHRSVSWYQQTPGQGLQFLFEYFSETQRNKGNFPGRFSGRQFSNSRSEMNVSTLELGDSALYLCASSFRQIQETQYFGPGTRLLVL.

This chain uses TRBV19 with TRBJ1-2; 10 positions agree with TRBD1. The V gene's germline CDR1 is LNHDA and CDR2 SQIVND (reference sequence). The CDR3 has 17 residues. Trimming cost V 3 bases and J 4 bases; bases outside gene matches: 11. CDR3 nucleotides: TGTGCCAGTAGTATCGACGGGACAGGGGCTCGGGGCTATGGCTACACCTTC. As protein: CASSIDGTGARGYGYTF.

The J gene is TRBJ2-7, the V gene TRBV18; D is unclear. V shed 2 bases and J shed 5 bases, with 7 bases lying between them. This CDR3 has 12 amino acids. Germline CDR1 KGHSH, CDR2 LQKENI. The CDR3 is CASSPWADEQYF. Here the CDR3 DNA reads TGTGCCAGCTCACCATGGGCCGACGAGCAGTACTTC.

The V gene is TRBV2, the J gene TRBJ2-7, with 7 nucleotides matching TRBD1. The CDR3 extends over 14 amino acids. Germline values: CDR1 SNHLY, CDR2 FYNNEI. V trimming: 7 bases; J trimming: 6 bases; junction bases outside the gene matches: 12. For the CDR3, the DNA is TGTGCCAGCACCTGGCGCGTGACAGGGTTCGAGCAGTACTTC. Its translation is CASTWRVTGFEQYF.

The gene calls are TRBV5-1 and TRBJ2-5, with D perhaps TRBD2 (6 bases). The CDR3 sequence is 15 residues long. Germline V CDR1 and CDR2: SGHRS, YFSETQ. V gave up 6 bases and J gave up 2 bases, with 17 bases separating them. The CDR3 nucleotides are TGCGCCAGCACAGCCCGGGGGACGCTACAAGAGACCCAGTACTTC. This translates into CASTARGTLQETQYF.

This chain links TRBV4-1 with TRBJ1-1; D uncertain. CDR1 and CDR2 from the germline V gene are MGHRA and YSYEKL. V lost 0 bases, J lost 3 bases, and 11 bases lay in between. The CDR3 totals 15 residues. CDR3 nucleotides: TGCGCCAGCAGCCAAGATCGGTCACGAGACACTGAAGCTTTCTTT. Translating gives CASSQDRSRDTEAFF.

V usage is TRBV4-1 and J usage is TRBJ2-3; 9 bases fit TRBD2. V trimming: 1 base; J trimming: 5 bases; junction bases outside the gene matches: 13. The CDR3 runs 18 residues. Looked up from germline, CDR1 is MGHRA and CDR2 is YSYEKL. This chain's CDR3 is CASSQVAGVGTTQDTQYF. CDR3 nucleotides: TGCGCCAGCAGCCAAGTAGCGGGAGTGGGCACAACACAAGATACGCAGTATTTT.

The CDR3 reads CAPGLTNEKLFF. The CDR3 nucleotides are TGTGCACCCGGTCTAACTAATGAAAAACTGTTTTTT. The rearrangement joins TRBV12-5 to TRBJ1-4; D ambiguous. The CDR3 sequence is 12 residues long. Germline V gives CDR1 LGHNT, CDR2 FRNRAP.

This chain connects TRBV28 to TRBJ2-2, with D possibly TRBD1 on 5 matching bases. The CDR3 consists of 14 residues. V was trimmed by 3 bases and J by 6 bases, leaving 11 bases between them. From germline, CDR1 is MDHEN and CDR2 SYDVKM. The CDR3 sequence: CASSLTAGPGELFF. The CDR3 bases are TGTGCCAGCAGTTTGACAGCAGGACCCGGGGAGCTGTTTTTT.

The chain couples TRBV28 to TRBJ1-6; D not resolved. CDR1 is MDHEN and CDR2 is SYDVKM in the germline V gene. The CDR3 totals 14 residues. The V end lost 4 bases, the J end lost 8 bases, and 12 bases lay between the germline ends. The CDR3 loop is CASSSAGLYSPLHF. CDR3 nucleotide sequence: TGTGCCAGCAGTTCAGCGGGTCTCTATTCACCCCTCCACTTT.

V is TRBV11-2 and J is TRBJ2-1; D might be TRBD1 or TRBD2, each matching 5 bases. Trimming removed 2 bases from V and 2 bases from J, with 13 bases in between. Per the germline V gene, CDR1 is SGHAT and CDR2 is FQNNGV. This CDR3 is built from 16 residues. CDR3 loop: CASSLLGVGPYNEQFF. The CDR3 bases are TGTGCCAGCAGCTTATTGGGGGTCGGGCCCTACAATGAGCAGTTCTTC.

This clone was detected once. DNA of the CDR3: TGTGCCAGCAATCAGGGCGTTAGCCCCTACAATGAGCAGTTCTTC. Amino acid sequence: CASNQGVSPYNEQFF. The chain recombines TRBV6-1 with TRBJ2-1, with D possibly matching TRBD1 (5 bases). V lost 7 bases, J lost 2 bases, and 15 bases lay in between. Germline V lookup: CDR1 MNHNS, CDR2 SASEGT. The CDR3 has 15 residues.

This chain uses TRBV7-2 with TRBJ2-5; 8 bases agree with TRBD2. Trimming removed 1 base from V and 5 bases from J; junction bases left unmatched: 6. Germline assignment: CDR1 SGHTA and CDR2 FQGNSA. The CDR3 runs 15 residues. The CDR3 loop reads CASSLDASGLETQYF. The CDR3 coding sequence is TGTGCCAGCAGCTTAGACGCTAGCGGGTTGGAGACCCAGTACTTC. Filled out from reference TRBV7-2 and TRBJ2-5, the complete variable domain reads GAGVSQSPSNKVTEKGKDVELRCDPISGHTALYWYRQSLGQGLEFLIYFQGNSAPDKSGLPSDRFSAERTGGSVSTLTIQRTQQEDSAVYLCASSLDASGLETQYFGPGTRLLVL.

V is TRBV10-3 and J is TRBJ2-3; 7 bases align to TRBD2. Looked up from germline, CDR1 is ENHRY and CDR2 is SYGVKD. The trim removed 7 bases at V and 3 bases at J, leaving 10 bases unmatched. The CDR3 is made up of 15 amino acids. CDR3 residues: CAITAGADGTDTQYF. CDR3 sequence (DNA): TGTGCCATCACGGCGGGAGCGGATGGAACAGATACGCAGTATTTT.

Notes on this clone: The same CDR3 is also encoded by other DNA sequences in this sample. The chain uses TRBV7-3 and TRBJ2-5, with D unresolved. Germline V gives CDR1 SGHTA, CDR2 FQGTGA. Trimming took 0 bases from V and 2 from J, leaving 4 bases between them. The length of the CDR3 is 13 residues. The CDR3 DNA follows: TGTGCCAGCAGCTTAACCAGGCAAGAGACCCAGTACTTC. The encoded protein is CASSLTRQETQYF. Together with reference TRBV7-3 and TRBJ2-5, the CDR3 gives the full variable domain: GAGVSQTPSNKVTEKGKYVELRCDPISGHTALYWYRQSLGQGPEFLIYFQGTGAADDSGLPNDRFFAVRPEGSVSTLKIQRTERGDSAVYLCASSLTRQETQYFGPGTRLLVL.

Comments on this clone: The sample holds other DNA sequences that translate to the same CDR3. The rearrangement uses TRBV30 and TRBJ2-3, with 7 bases fitting TRBD2. The CDR3 runs to 14 residues. V trimming: 0 bases; J trimming: 0 bases; junction bases outside the gene matches: 0. Germline CDR1 reads GTSNPN; CDR2 reads SVGIG (reference sequence). The CDR3 DNA reads TGTGCCTGGAGTGTGGGAGGGAGCACAGATACGCAGTATTTT. It codes for CAWSVGGSTDTQYF.

The CDR3: CASSFTPFNEQFF. Here the CDR3 DNA reads TGTGCCAGCAGTTTTACCCCATTCAATGAGCAGTTCTTC. The chain joins TRBV27 to TRBJ2-1; D gene uncertain. Looked up from germline, CDR1 is MNHEY and CDR2 is SMNVEV (reference sequence). The CDR3 runs 13 residues. The V end lost 3 bases, the J end lost 6 bases, and 9 bases lay between the germline ends.

The CDR3, as DNA: TGCAGTGCTAGGGGAAACAATGAGCAGTTCTTC. Translating it yields CSARGNNEQFF. The V gene is TRBV20-1, the J gene TRBJ2-1; D remains unclear. Germline V gene data show CDR1 as DFQATT and CDR2 as SNEGSKA (reference sequence). This CDR3 has 11 amino acids. The V gene lost 3 bases and the J gene lost 5 bases, with 5 bases spanning the gap.